Described below is a single TCR beta chain sequence and its context. The specificity of this receptor is unknown. Base qualities are not provided; no much larger clone lies one nucleotide away. TCRbeta CDR3 regions were amplified from genomic DNA by means of the immunoSEQ Assay, a bias-controlled multiplex PCR. The original pipeline was this. The number of nucleated cells in each sample was estimated from the amplification of reference gene primers within the assay. Sequence reads were collapsed and filtered to measure the absolute abundance of every unique TCRbeta CDR3 rearrangement. Productive Simpson clonality was computed per sample as the square root of Simpson's diversity index over productive rearrangements. TCRdb obtained this table from immuneACCESS and retained in-frame rearrangements with V and J assigned. These tables miss some clones; where compared with another copy, unresolved V genes account for less than half of the shortfall, and the remainder is unexplained. The DNA gave D and trimming, while V, J and clone size come from that table. The sample table shows fewer than 300,000 clones, and roughly 89% are seen once. The leading ten clones occupy around 0.88% of the sample.

Each collaborating institution followed its own protocols to collect whole blood in K2EDTA tubes. For TCRbeta analysis, collaborators shipped samples as frozen whole blood, isolated PBMCs, or DNA extracted from either of those sample types. This specimen comes from a study of blood T cell repertoires in COVID-19 (dated by TCRdb to the early 2020s). Describing the broader study: Samples from collaborators originated in the United States, Italy and Spain and spanned both the acute and convalescent phases of COVID-19. The prospective study material was composed of cDNA or gDNA derived from T cells, B-cell-depleted T cells, or PBMCs. Deeply sampled blood TCRbeta repertoires from subjects exposed to, actively infected with, or recovered from COVID-19 were included in the dataset. The repertoires were released in a freely available public database meant as a resource for research on the immune response to SARS-CoV-2. The samples were drawn from two sources: the first 160 participants of the ongoing ImmuneRACE study, and 950 to 1,500 subjects contributed by 6 global collaborators. The sample metadata nearly always contained a de-identified subject ID, COVID-19 status, age in years and sex. Where HLA class I and class II types were available, the types were taken from metadata supplied by the sample provider, not from assay-based typing. Findings and caveats that apply to the study as a whole: The amount of clinical and demographic metadata varied by source and participant and was provided uncurated.

The CDR3 holds 18 amino acids from the cysteine to the phenylalanine. CDR3 DNA is the only sequence kept; it has 54 bases, read in frame from the first base. The sequenced sample was peripheral blood. This receptor was taken from a man aged 25-45 years with acute or convalescent COVID-19. The sequence joins TRBV21-1 to TRBJ2-1; no check of the table's D call, TRBD2, against the DNA was made. TRBV21-1 constitutes a pseudogene. The CDR3 in this case is CASSNSTSGGASYNEQFF. The DNA is TGTGCCAGCAGCAACTCGACTAGCGGGGGGGCGAGTTACAATGAGCAGTTCTTC.